The T cell receptor beta chain under discussion was sequenced for a study of CD8 T cells in ankylosing spondylitis. General study results and limits: Disease-linked clones were CD8+ and relatively rare in peripheral blood. A motif in TCR beta, a set of under ten highly homologous variants, appeared characteristic of ankylosing spondylitis blood.

This clonotype has just a few counts. Its antigen is as yet unknown. Molecular-barcoded quantitative 5'-RACE produced these TCR beta libraries. TCRdb called the 5' RACE reads again in MiXCR, with one record for every CDR3 protein. The sample shows a few hundred thousand distinct CDR3 sequences, approximately 17% of them seen only once. Trimming at V came to 1 base and at J to 0 bases, leaving 9 bases not matched to a gene. Germline-derived CDR1 and CDR2 are MGHRA and YSYEKL. The CDR3 consists of 18 residues. The chain uses TRBV4-1 and TRBJ2-3; 8 bases map to TRBD2. Sequenced: blood, either unsorted or a sorted T cell fraction (not recorded which). This clonotype was sampled from a male donor with ankylosing spondylitis. The CDR3, as DNA: TGCGCCAGCAGCCAAGCTAGCGGGCCGCGAGGAAGCACAGATACGCAGTATTTT. Translated: CASSQASGPRGSTDTQYF.